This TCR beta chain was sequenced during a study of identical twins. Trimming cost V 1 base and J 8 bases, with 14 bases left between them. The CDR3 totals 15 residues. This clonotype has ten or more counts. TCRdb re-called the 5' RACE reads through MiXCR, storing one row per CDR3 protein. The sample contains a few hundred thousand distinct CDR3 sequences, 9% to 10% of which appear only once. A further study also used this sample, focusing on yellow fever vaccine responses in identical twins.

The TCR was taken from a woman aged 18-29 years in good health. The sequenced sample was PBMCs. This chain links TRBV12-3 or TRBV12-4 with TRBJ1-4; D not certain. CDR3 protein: CASSLGGRKGEKLFF. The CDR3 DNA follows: TGTGCCAGCAGTTTAGGTGGAAGAAAAGGGGAAAAACTGTTTTTT.